The rows below give T cell receptor beta chains drawn from one sample of a study of blood T cell repertoires in COVID-19. The protocol was immunoSEQ multiplex PCR, while the TCRdb copy is restricted to in-frame clones and leaves out a portion. The sample lists approximately 250,000 clones; roughly nine tenths were seen once. Sequencing used peripheral blood. These receptor sequences come from a woman aged 60-70 years who had recovered from COVID-19. Both conserved end residues are part of each CDR3.

v_call cdr3_aa
TRBV7-9 CASSSARVRGRLGYTF
TRBV28 CASQPAGYGYTF
TRBV5-1 CASSLGTGGYNEQFF
TRBV4-3 CASSQPLAGITEAFF
TRBV19 CASNQATGQASNYGYTF
TRBV28 CASSFSVANYGYTF
TRBV7-2 CASSLPLSNTEAFF
TRBV28 CASSLLSQTQYF
TRBV12-3/TRBV12-4 CASSGHRVTQYF
TRBV6-5 CASSWSANTGELFF
TRBV24-1 CATSDLGQGIGYTF
TRBV5-5 CASSKGGTGTYEQYF
TRBV4-2 CASSQVSLAETQYF
TRBV9 CASSVGDRGYEQYF
TRBV7-6 CASSLSGTGGDTQYF
TRBV18 CASSPGGSGGLMYF
TRBV5-1 CASSLVYSGAYNEQFF
TRBV5-1 CASSTGPEQYF
TRBV5-5 CASSLARGPYNEQFF
TRBV7-8 CASSQGGETQYF
TRBV18 CASSPSGGASSGNTIYF
TRBV28 CASSPQGQGGYEQYF
TRBV27 CASGTLRGGRTEAFF
TRBV5-1 CASSLDGSTTGELFF
TRBV5-4 CASSLFTETEAFF
TRBV10-3 CAISGGTGSQPQHF